These 31 T cell receptor beta chains originate from one sample sequenced in a study of blood T cells in healthy people across ages. A sample-barcoded 5' primer and a J-beta primer mix were used in a second PCR of about 7 to 12 cycles. A single record per CDR3 protein comes from TCRdb applying MiXCR to the 5' RACE reads. Of hundreds of thousands of distinct CDR3 sequences listed, under 65% were seen once; the top ten hold about two fifths. Material: blood. Receptors were obtained from a man aged 55 to 70 in good health.

This clonotype has more than one count but fewer than ten. The chain uses TRBV5-1 and TRBJ2-5, with 11 nucleotides matching TRBD2. The CDR3 is made up of 14 amino acids. The germline V gene has CDR1 SGHRS and CDR2 YFSETQ. The V and J ends lost 4 bases and 3 bases, in that order; junction bases with no gene match: 2. In DNA form, the CDR3 reads TGCGCCAGCAGCGCGACTAGCGGGGAAGAGACCCAGTACTTC. Translation gives CASSATSGEETQYF.

The rearrangement links TRBV12-3 or TRBV12-4 to TRBJ2-5; 8 bases align to TRBD1. The CDR3 consists of 13 residues. V shed 6 bases, J shed 2 bases, and the junction held 2 bases outside the gene matches. The CDR3 region is CASRRTGQETQYF. In DNA form, the CDR3 reads TGTGCCAGCAGACGGACAGGGCAAGAGACCCAGTACTTC.

This chain uses TRBV5-1 with TRBJ2-5; D could derive from TRBD1 or TRBD2 (5 bases each). Trimming stripped 4 bases from V and 0 bases from J, with 10 bases between. Germline CDR1 and CDR2: SGHRS and YFSETQ. The CDR3 length is 14 residues. The CDR3 loop is CASSGAGYQETQYF. In nucleotides, the CDR3 is TGCGCCAGCAGCGGGGCGGGCTACCAAGAGACCCAGTACTTC.

This clonotype was detected only a few times. The J gene is TRBJ1-2, the V gene TRBV20-1; possible D gene TRBD1, 5 bases. Trimming pared 4 bases from V and 6 bases from J, leaving 12 bases between. The CDR3 consists of 12 residues. Germline loops: CDR1 DFQATT, CDR2 SNEGSKA (reference sequence). The CDR3 DNA sequence: TGCAGTGCTACGGGGCAGGGCCATGGCTACACCTTC. It translates to CSATGQGHGYTF.

V is TRBV20-1 and J is TRBJ2-1, with 9 bases aligning to TRBD2. Germline assignment: CDR1 DFQATT and CDR2 SNEGSKA (reference sequence). V shed 1 base and J 4 bases; nucleotides not matched to a gene: 8. The CDR3 sequence is 16 residues long. CDR3 DNA sequence: TGCAGTGCTAGAGGCACGCGGGGGGGCGAGTACAATGAGCAGTTCTTC. Translated, it gives CSARGTRGGEYNEQFF.

The V call is TRBV6-2 or TRBV6-3, the J call TRBJ2-5; weak D call: TRBD2 (6 bases). Germline V gene sequence: CDR1 MNHEY, CDR2 SVGEGT. Trimming pared 4 bases from V and 5 bases from J, leaving 20 bases between. The CDR3 is made up of 16 amino acids. CDR3 region: CASSSNRLGQEETQYF. The CDR3 DNA reads TGTGCCAGCAGTTCCAACCGACTAGGCCAAGAGGAGACCCAGTACTTC.

The gene calls are TRBV5-1 and TRBJ2-3; TRBD2 matches 7 bases. Per germline, CDR1 SGHRS and CDR2 YFSETQ. V shed 0 bases and J 3 bases; nucleotides not matched to a gene: 4. The CDR3 runs to 15 residues. The DNA for the CDR3 is TGCGCCAGCAGCTTGGAGGGACTACCGACAGATACGCAGTATTTT. Residues: CASSLEGLPTDTQYF.

This clonotype was observed a single time. The chain joins TRBV4-2 to TRBJ2-3; D possibly matches TRBD1 or TRBD2 (5 bases each). CDR1 and CDR2 (germline): LGHNA, YNFKEQ. The CDR3 is 18 amino acids. The ends were cut back, 0 bases at V and 4 bases at J, with 20 bases in the middle. The CDR3 DNA follows: TGTGCCAGCAGCCAAGATTTCCCGGGACCAACCTCTGCAGATACGCAGTATTTT. Translated, it gives CASSQDFPGPTSADTQYF.

The chain links TRBV3-1 to TRBJ2-7; 8 bases fit TRBD2. V dropped 6 bases and J dropped 3; count of bases not matched to a gene: 7. The CDR3 contains 14 residues. Germline V CDR1 and CDR2: LGHDT, YNNKEL (reference sequence). CDR3 nucleotides: TGTGCCAGCAGTTTCCTCGGGACTAGCTACGAGCAGTACTTC. It specifies CASSFLGTSYEQYF.

This clonotype has more than one count but fewer than ten. V and J are TRBV25-1 and TRBJ1-1; D unresolved. CDR3 size: 12 residues. In germline, CDR1 is MGHDK, CDR2 SYGVNS. The V gene lost 4 bases and the J gene lost 1 base, with 4 bases spanning the gap. CDR3 nucleotides: TGTGCCAGCAGTGCAGGGAACACTGAAGCTTTCTTT. It translates to CASSAGNTEAFF.

The V gene is TRBV6-5, the J gene TRBJ1-2; 7 bases match TRBD1. The CDR3 loop spans 14 amino acids. The germline gives CDR1 MNHEY, CDR2 SVGAGI. The V gene end was trimmed by 6 bases and the J gene end by 6 bases; junction bases not matched to a gene: 10. This CDR3 reads CASREQGRGDGYTF. The CDR3 DNA reads as TGTGCCAGCAGGGAACAGGGGCGGGGAGATGGCTACACCTTC.

Turning to this clonotype: A junction end diverges from the germline sequence, so it may reflect a read error. Written as DNA, the CDR3 is TGCGCCAACAGCCCGATGACAGGAACCCAACAAGAGACCCAGTACTTC. Translated: CANSPMTGTQQETQYF. V usage is TRBV5-1 and J usage is TRBJ2-5; possible D gene TRBD1, 6 bases. The germline CDR1 and CDR2 sequences are SGHRS and YFSETQ. CDR3 length equals 16 residues.

The V call is TRBV6-2 or TRBV6-3, the J call TRBJ2-5; D is possibly TRBD1 or TRBD2 (5 bases each). From germline, CDR1 is MNHEY and CDR2 SVGEGT. The CDR3 extends over 15 amino acids. The V gene lost 2 bases and the J gene lost 5 bases, with 15 bases spanning the gap. CDR3 coding DNA: TGTGCCAGCAGTTACGACCAGAGGGGATCGGAGACCCAGTACTTC. Translating gives CASSYDQRGSETQYF.

This clonotype was observed a handful of times. The chain employs TRBV20-1 and TRBJ2-3; D is perhaps TRBD1 or TRBD2 (6 bases each). Trimming took 6 bases from V and 0 from J, leaving 19 bases between them. Germline V gives CDR1 DFQATT, CDR2 SNEGSKA (reference sequence). The CDR3 spans 16 residues. The CDR3 is CSAQMGAGGSTDTQYF. As DNA, the CDR3 is TGCAGTGCGCAGATGGGGGCCGGGGGTAGCACAGATACGCAGTATTTT.

The CDR3 reads CSASIGGIETQYF. CDR3 DNA: TGCAGTGCGTCGATAGGGGGTATAGAGACCCAGTACTTC. The gene calls are TRBV20-1 and TRBJ2-5; TRBD1 might be the D (6 bases). The CDR3 sequence is 13 residues long. Deletions cut 6 bases from V and 4 bases from J, with 15 bases between. CDR1 and CDR2 from the germline V gene are DFQATT and SNEGSKA (reference sequence).

The rearrangement joins TRBV7-9 to TRBJ2-2; 9 bases match TRBD2. With 3 bases clipped from V and 4 bases from J, the junction kept 9 bases outside the gene matches. The CDR3 runs 17 residues. Looked up from germline, CDR1 is SEHNR and CDR2 is FQNEAQ (reference sequence). The CDR3 DNA reads as TGTGCCAGCAGCTTTACCCCCGGACTAGCGAGCACCGGGGAGCTGTTTTTT. Protein product: CASSFTPGLASTGELFF.

This clonotype appeared a few times. J is TRBJ2-5 and V is TRBV12-3 or TRBV12-4, with D uncertain. The CDR3 consists of 15 residues. V was clipped by 1 base and J by 0 bases, with 9 bases between them. CDR3 sequence (DNA): TGTGCCAGCAGTTTAGGGATGACGTACCAAGAGACCCAGTACTTC. Translation gives CASSLGMTYQETQYF.

The V call is TRBV25-1, the J call TRBJ1-2, with 9 bases aligning to TRBD1. The CDR3 spans 16 residues. V shed 2 bases, J shed 1 base, and the junction held 5 bases outside the gene matches. Germline-derived CDR1 and CDR2 are MGHDK and SYGVNS. The CDR3: CASSEGTGLVNYGYTF. The CDR3 DNA follows: TGTGCCAGCAGTGAAGGGACAGGGCTAGTTAACTATGGCTACACCTTC.

J is TRBJ1-4 and V is TRBV6-6; the match to TRBD1 covers 8 bases. CDR1 MNHNY and CDR2 SVGAGI come from the germline V gene (reference sequence). This CDR3 is built from 16 residues. J was trimmed by 2 bases and V by 6 bases; bases with no gene match: 8. The CDR3 loop reads CASSYRDRPTNEKLFF. As DNA, the CDR3 is TGTGCCAGCAGCTACCGGGACAGGCCTACTAATGAAAAACTGTTTTTT.

This clonotype was counted only a few times. CDR3 coding DNA: TGTGCCAGCAGCCTCGTCCCGGGACAGAACTACGAGCAGTACTTC. Translation: CASSLVPGQNYEQYF. The J gene is TRBJ2-7, the V gene TRBV7-2, with TRBD1 identical over 7 bases. Germline V CDR1 and CDR2: SGHTA, FQGNSA. Unmatched junction bases numbered 10, after V lost 5 bases and J lost 3 bases. CDR3 length: 15 amino acids. Complete variable domain (other parts from reference TRBV7-2 and TRBJ2-7): GAGVSQSPSNKVTEKGKDVELRCDPISGHTALYWYRQSLGQGLEFLIYFQGNSAPDKSGLPSDRFSAERTGGSVSTLTIQRTQQEDSAVYLCASSLVPGQNYEQYFGPGTRLTVT.

This CDR3 is CASSQGSLAGAPTGELFF. CDR3 DNA sequence: TGTGCCAGCAGCCAAGGTTCCTTGGCGGGGGCCCCCACCGGGGAGCTGTTTTTT. The rearrangement joins TRBV4-2 to TRBJ2-2; TRBD2 might be the D (7 bases). CDR1 is LGHNA, CDR2 YNFKEQ, per germline. V shed 1 base and J shed 4 bases, with 19 bases lying between them. The CDR3 has 18 amino acids.

The rearrangement joins TRBV4-2 to TRBJ2-1; 10 positions match TRBD2. J gave up 7 bases and V 0 bases, and 9 bases lay outside the gene matches. The CDR3 totals 17 residues. From germline, CDR1 is LGHNA and CDR2 YNFKEQ. CDR3 residues: CASSQEALAGVGNEQFF. CDR3 in DNA: TGTGCCAGCAGCCAAGAAGCGCTAGCGGGGGTGGGTAATGAGCAGTTCTTC.

This chain uses TRBV29-1 with TRBJ1-1; D is possibly TRBD1 (5 bases). V lost 2 bases to trimming and J lost 4 bases, with 8 bases between them. CDR1 is SQVTM, CDR2 ANQGSEA, per germline. This CDR3 is 12 amino acids long. The CDR3 region is CSVERGFTEAFF. The CDR3 DNA reads TGCAGCGTTGAACGGGGGTTCACTGAAGCTTTCTTT.

V gene TRBV4-1 combines with J gene TRBJ2-5, with D perhaps being TRBD1 or TRBD2 (5 bases each). Between the trimmed V and J ends, which lost 0 bases and 3 bases, there was a span of 8 bases. CDR3 length: 14 residues. From germline, CDR1 is MGHRA and CDR2 YSYEKL. This CDR3 is CASSQDGGKETQYF. CDR3 bases: TGCGCCAGCAGCCAAGATGGGGGAAAAGAGACCCAGTACTTC.

This clonotype was observed a handful of times. The V call is TRBV29-1, the J call TRBJ2-4; tentatively, D is TRBD1 (6 bases). The J call may be mistaken, given a closer DNA end match to TRBJ2-7. This CDR3 comprises 14 residues. Germline CDR1 and CDR2: SQVTM and ANQGSEA. CDR3 sequence: CSVEVAGEGYEQYF. CDR3 nucleotide sequence: TGCAGCGTTGAAGTGGCAGGGGAAGGATACGAGCAGTACTTC.

This sequence joins TRBV20-1 and TRBJ2-4; TRBD2 is a possible D gene (5 bases). The J call may be mistaken, given a closer DNA end match to TRBJ2-7. The CDR3 covers 11 residues. Germline V gives CDR1 DFQATT, CDR2 SNEGSKA (reference sequence). The CDR3, as DNA: TGCAGTGCTCCCGGGACCTACGAGCAGTACTTC. It codes for CSAPGTYEQYF.

The rearrangement joins TRBV29-1 to TRBJ2-5; TRBD1 aligns across 8 bases. From germline, CDR1 is SQVTM and CDR2 ANQGSEA. Trimming took 4 bases from V and 5 from J; bases not matched to a gene: 12. The CDR3 loop spans 15 amino acids. CDR3: CSVGPWTGPRETQYF. The DNA of the CDR3 is TGCAGCGTTGGACCTTGGACAGGGCCACGGGAGACCCAGTACTTC.

The chain has TRBV5-1 and TRBJ2-3; 12 bases map to TRBD1. Per the germline V gene, CDR1 is SGHRS and CDR2 is YFSETQ. The CDR3 length is 16 residues. The junction had 4 bases not matched to a gene; V was cut back by 0 bases and J by 5 bases. In nucleotides, the CDR3 is TGCGCCAGCAGCTTGGCGGGACAGGGGGCCGGAGATACGCAGTATTTT. It is translated as CASSLAGQGAGDTQYF.

A note on this clonotype: The junction and the germline gene differ at one end; a read error may be behind it. V and J are TRBV27 and TRBJ1-6, with TRBD1 identical over 7 bases. The length of the CDR3 is 16 residues. Germline V gene sequence: CDR1 MNHEY, CDR2 SMNVEV (reference sequence). In DNA, the CDR3 is TGTGCCAGGAGTTTTGGTGGAGACAGGGTAGGTTCACCCCTCCACTTT. Amino acids: CARSFGGDRVGSPLHF.

V usage is TRBV5-1 and J usage is TRBJ1-1; D perhaps matches TRBD1 (5 bases). The CDR3 is made up of 18 amino acids. The germline V gene encodes CDR1 SGHRS and CDR2 YFSETQ. V was shortened by 0 bases and J by 1 base, with 19 bases between the two germline ends. The CDR3 loop reads CASSLEGQARIPNTEAFF. The DNA for the CDR3 is TGCGCCAGCAGCTTGGAGGGGCAGGCAAGGATTCCGAACACTGAAGCTTTCTTT.

The J gene is TRBJ2-5, the V gene TRBV2; tentatively, D is TRBD2 (6 bases). The V end was cut by 0 bases, the J end by 6 bases, with 11 bases between. Per the germline V gene, CDR1 is SNHLY and CDR2 is FYNNEI. CDR3 size: 14 residues. In nucleotides, the CDR3 is TGTGCCAGCAGTGAAGCGGGGCTAGCGAAGACCCAGTACTTC. Translated, it gives CASSEAGLAKTQYF.